This entry concerns a single T cell receptor beta chain. The antigen remains undetermined. Alongside a J-beta primer mix, a sample-barcoded 5' primer served in a second PCR lasting 7 to 11 cycles. Each CDR3 protein gets one entry after TCRdb re-called the 5' RACE reads with MiXCR. The table includes roughly 700,000 distinct CDR3 sequences, more than 40% detected once. The data belong to a study of blood T cells in healthy people across ages. The study's findings and limits: No one knew whether donors had CMV, which possibly confounded expanded clonotype changes.

This TCR came from a woman aged 60-75 years in good health. The specimen was blood.

The CDR3 protein is CASSASQGAKWDGYTF. CDR3 bases: TGCGCCAGCAGTGCTTCACAGGGGGCTAAGTGGGATGGCTACACCTTC. The chain uses TRBV10-1 and TRBJ1-2; 9 positions agree with TRBD1. Trimming cost V 4 bases and J 6 bases; bases outside gene matches: 12. Germline V gene data show CDR1 as WNHNN and CDR2 as SYGVQD (reference sequence). This CDR3 has 16 residues.